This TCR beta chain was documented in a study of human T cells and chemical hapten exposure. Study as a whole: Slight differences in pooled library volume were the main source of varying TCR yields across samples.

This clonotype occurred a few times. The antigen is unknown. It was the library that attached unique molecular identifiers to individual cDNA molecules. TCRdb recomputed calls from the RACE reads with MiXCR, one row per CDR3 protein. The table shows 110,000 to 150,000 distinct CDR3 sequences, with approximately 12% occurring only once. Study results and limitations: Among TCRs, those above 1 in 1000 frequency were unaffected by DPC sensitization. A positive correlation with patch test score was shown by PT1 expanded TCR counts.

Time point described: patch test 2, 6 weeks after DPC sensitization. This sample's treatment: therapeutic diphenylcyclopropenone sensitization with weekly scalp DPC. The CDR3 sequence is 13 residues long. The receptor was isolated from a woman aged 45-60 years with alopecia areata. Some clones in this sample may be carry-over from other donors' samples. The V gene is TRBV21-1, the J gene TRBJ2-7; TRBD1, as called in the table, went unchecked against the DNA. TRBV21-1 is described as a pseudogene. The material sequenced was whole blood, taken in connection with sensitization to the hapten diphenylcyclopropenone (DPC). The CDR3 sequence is CASSSGPSYEQYF. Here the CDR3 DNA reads TGTGCCAGCAGCTCGGGACCGAGCTACGAGCAGTACTTC.